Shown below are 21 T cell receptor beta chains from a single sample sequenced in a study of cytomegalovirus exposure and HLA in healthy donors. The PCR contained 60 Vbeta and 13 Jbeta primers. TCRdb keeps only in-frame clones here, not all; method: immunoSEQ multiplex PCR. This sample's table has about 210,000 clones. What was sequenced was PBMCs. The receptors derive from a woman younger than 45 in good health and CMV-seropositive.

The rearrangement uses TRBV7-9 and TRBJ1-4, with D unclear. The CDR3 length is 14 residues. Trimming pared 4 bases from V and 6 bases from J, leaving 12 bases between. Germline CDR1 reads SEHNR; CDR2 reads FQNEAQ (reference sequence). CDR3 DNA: TGTGCCAGCAGCTACGGGTCCGGCCATGAAAAACTGTTTTTT. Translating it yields CASSYGSGHEKLFF.

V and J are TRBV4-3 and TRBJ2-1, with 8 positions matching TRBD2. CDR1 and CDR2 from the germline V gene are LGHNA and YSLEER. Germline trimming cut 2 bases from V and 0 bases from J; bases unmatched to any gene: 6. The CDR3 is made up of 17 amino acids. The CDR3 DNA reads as TGCGCCAGCAGCCAACGGGGGGGTATAAGCTCCTACAATGAGCAGTTCTTC. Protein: CASSQRGGISSYNEQFF.

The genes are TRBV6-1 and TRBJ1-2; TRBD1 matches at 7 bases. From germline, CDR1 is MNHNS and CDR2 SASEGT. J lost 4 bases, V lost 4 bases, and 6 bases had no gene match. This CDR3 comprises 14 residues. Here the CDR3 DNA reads TGTGCCAGCAGTGCGACAGGGTATAGCTATGGCTACACCTTC. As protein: CASSATGYSYGYTF.

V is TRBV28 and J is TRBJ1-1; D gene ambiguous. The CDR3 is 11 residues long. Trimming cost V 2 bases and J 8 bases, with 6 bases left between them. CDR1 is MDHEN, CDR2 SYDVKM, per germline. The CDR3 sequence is CASSLTQEAFF. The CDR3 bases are TGTGCCAGCAGTTTAACACAGGAAGCTTTCTTT.

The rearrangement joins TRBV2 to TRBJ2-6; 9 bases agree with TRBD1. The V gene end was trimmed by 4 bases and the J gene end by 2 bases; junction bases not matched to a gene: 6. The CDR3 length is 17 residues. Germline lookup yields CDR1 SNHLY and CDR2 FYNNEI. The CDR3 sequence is CASSALRTGAGANVLTF. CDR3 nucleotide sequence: TGTGCCAGCAGTGCCCTGAGGACAGGGGCTGGGGCCAACGTCCTGACTTTC.

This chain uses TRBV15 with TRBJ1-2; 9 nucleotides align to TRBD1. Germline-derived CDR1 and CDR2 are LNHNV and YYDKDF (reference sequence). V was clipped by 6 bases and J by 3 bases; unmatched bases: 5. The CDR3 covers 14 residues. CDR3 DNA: TGTGCCACCAGTGACAGGGGGACTCACTATGGCTACACCTTC. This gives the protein CATSDRGTHYGYTF.

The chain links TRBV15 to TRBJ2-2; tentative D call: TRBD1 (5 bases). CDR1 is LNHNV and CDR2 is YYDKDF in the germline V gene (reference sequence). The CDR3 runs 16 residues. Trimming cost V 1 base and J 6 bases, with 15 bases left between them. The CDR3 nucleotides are TGTGCCACCAGCAGAGCAAGGGCAGGGATTGCCGGGGAGCTGTTTTTT. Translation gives CATSRARAGIAGELFF.

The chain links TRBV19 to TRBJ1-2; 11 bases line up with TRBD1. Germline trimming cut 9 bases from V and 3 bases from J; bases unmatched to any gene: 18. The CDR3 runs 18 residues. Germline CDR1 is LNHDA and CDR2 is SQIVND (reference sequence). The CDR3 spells CASTIGQGARPGDYGYTF. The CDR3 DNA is TGTGCCAGCACAATCGGACAGGGGGCTAGACCGGGGGACTATGGCTACACCTTC.

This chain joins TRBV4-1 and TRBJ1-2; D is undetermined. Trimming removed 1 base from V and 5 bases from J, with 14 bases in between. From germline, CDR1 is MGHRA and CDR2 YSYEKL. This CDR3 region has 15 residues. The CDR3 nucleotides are TGCGCCAGCAGCCAAGTCGAAGTAGACTTATATGGCTACACCTTC. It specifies CASSQVEVDLYGYTF.

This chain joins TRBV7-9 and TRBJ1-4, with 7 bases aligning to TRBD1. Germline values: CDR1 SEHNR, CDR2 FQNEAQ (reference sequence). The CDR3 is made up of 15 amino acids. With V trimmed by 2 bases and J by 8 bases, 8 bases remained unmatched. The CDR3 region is CASSLIKGGGEKLFF. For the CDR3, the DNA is TGTGCCAGCAGCTTAATAAAAGGGGGCGGGGAAAAACTGTTTTTT.

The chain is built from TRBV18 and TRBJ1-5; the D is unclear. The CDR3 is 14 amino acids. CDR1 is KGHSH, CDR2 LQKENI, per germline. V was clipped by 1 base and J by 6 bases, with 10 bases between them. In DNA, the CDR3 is TGTGCCAGCTCACCACTGGGTGCAGGTCAGCCCCAGCATTTT. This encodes CASSPLGAGQPQHF.

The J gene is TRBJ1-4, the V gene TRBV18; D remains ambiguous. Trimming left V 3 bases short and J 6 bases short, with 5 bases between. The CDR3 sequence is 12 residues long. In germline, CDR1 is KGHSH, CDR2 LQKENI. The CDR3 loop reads CASSPEDEKLFF. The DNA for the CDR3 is TGTGCCAGCTCACCCGAGGATGAAAAACTGTTTTTT.

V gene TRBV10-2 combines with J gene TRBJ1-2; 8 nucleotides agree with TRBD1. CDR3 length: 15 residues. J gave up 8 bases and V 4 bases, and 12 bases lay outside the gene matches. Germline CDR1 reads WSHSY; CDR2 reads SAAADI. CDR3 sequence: CASSGTGGFSTGYTF. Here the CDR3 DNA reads TGCGCCAGCAGTGGAACAGGGGGGTTCTCCACGGGCTACACCTTC.

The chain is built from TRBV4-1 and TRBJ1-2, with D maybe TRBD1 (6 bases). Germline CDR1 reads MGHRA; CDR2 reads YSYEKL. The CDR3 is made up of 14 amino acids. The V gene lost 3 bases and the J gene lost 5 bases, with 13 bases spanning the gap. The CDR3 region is CASSHPPDSYGYTF. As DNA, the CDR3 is TGCGCCAGCAGCCATCCCCCGGACAGTTATGGCTACACCTTC.

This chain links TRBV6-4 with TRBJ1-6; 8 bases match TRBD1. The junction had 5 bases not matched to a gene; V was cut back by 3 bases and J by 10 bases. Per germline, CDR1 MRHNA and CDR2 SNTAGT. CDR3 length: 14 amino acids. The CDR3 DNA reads TGTGCCAGCAGTGAGGACAGGGCTAGATCACCCCTCCACTTT. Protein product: CASSEDRARSPLHF.

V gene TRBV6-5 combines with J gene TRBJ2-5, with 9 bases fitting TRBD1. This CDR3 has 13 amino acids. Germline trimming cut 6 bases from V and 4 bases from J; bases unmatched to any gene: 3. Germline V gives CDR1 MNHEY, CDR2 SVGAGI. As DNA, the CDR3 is TGTGCCAGCAGCTACAGGGGGCGAGAGACCCAGTACTTC. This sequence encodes CASSYRGRETQYF.

DNA of the CDR3: TGTGCCAGCAGTATACGACAGGACGTGGGCTCCTACGAGCAGTACTTC. Its translation: CASSIRQDVGSYEQYF. V gene TRBV27 combines with J gene TRBJ2-7, with TRBD1 as a possible D gene (6 bases). V shed 5 bases and J shed 0 bases, with 17 bases lying between them. The CDR3 length is 16 residues. CDR1 is MNHEY and CDR2 is SMNVEV in the germline V gene (reference sequence).

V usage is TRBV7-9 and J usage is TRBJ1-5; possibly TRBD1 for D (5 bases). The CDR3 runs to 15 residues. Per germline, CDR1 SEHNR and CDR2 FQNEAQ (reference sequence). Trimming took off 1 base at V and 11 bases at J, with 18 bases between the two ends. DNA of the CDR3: TGTGCCAGCAGCTTAGGGGGAGGACAAGCGTCAGCCCAGCATTTT. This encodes CASSLGGGQASAQHF.

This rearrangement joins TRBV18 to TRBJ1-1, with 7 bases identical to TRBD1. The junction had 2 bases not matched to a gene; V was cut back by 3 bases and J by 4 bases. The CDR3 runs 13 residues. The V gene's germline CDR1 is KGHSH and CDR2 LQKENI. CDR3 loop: CASSPRDSTEAFF. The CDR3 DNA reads TGTGCCAGCTCACCTAGGGACAGCACTGAAGCTTTCTTT.

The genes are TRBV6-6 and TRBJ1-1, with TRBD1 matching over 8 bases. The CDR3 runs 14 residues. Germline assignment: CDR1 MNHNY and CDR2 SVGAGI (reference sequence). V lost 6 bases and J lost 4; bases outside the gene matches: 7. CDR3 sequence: CASSGQGMVTEAFF. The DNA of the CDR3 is TGTGCCAGCAGCGGACAGGGAATGGTCACTGAAGCTTTCTTT.

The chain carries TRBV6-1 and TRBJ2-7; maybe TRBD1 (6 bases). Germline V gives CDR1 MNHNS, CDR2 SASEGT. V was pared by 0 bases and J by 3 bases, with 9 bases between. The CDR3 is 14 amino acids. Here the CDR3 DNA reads TGTGCCAGCAGTGAAGCGGGCAGGGGCTACGAGCAGTACTTC. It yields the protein CASSEAGRGYEQYF.